The text below deals with one TCR beta chain. The target antigen is unknown. Trimming at V came to 5 bases and at J to 9 bases, leaving 6 bases not matched to a gene. Germline-derived CDR1 and CDR2 are MNHEY and SVGAGI. This CDR3 is built from 13 residues. This record belongs to a study of cytomegalovirus exposure and HLA in healthy donors. Study information: Inside one of the first data releases sat around 80 million unique TCRs taken from HLA-typed donors.

PCR involved 60 Vbeta and 13 Jbeta primers. Using immunoSEQ multiplex PCR, the repertoire was profiled, and TCRdb retains in-frame clones only, with some absent. The sample consists of about 200,000 clones, roughly 83% of them appearing once. Study-wide findings and caveats: In an earlier analysis, productive rearrangement rates for most beta V segments clustered near 87% or 30%. Sequencing likely generated an artifact that appeared as a cluster of highly shared sequence variants.

This rearrangement joins TRBV6-5 to TRBJ2-1; the match to TRBD1 covers 8 bases. The sequenced material came from PBMCs. This sequence originates from a male donor in good health and CMV-seropositive. The CDR3 region has the DNA TGTGCCAGCAGTCCCGCCGGACAGGGTGAGCAGTTCTTC. Translated, it gives CASSPAGQGEQFF.